This section outlines one T cell receptor beta chain sequence together with its context. Its antigen remains unknown. This sample stems from a study of T-cell memory formation after mild COVID-19. Study summary: Clusters of TCRs were largely donor specific. Notes on the study in general: Clones that shrank (day 15 to 85) were balanced CD4/CD8, whereas later expanders leaned CD4+. Contracting CD8+ clones were enriched in EMRA, CD4+ mainly in CM and EM.

TCRdb re-analysed the 5' RACE reads in MiXCR, keeping a single row per CDR3 protein. The sample holds some 110,000 distinct CDR3 sequences, 15% to 20% seen once. Germline values: CDR1 SGHTA, CDR2 FQGNSA. This CDR3 has 13 amino acids. Losses at the gene ends were 7 bases for V and 2 bases for J; bases not matched to a gene: 4. The receptor comes from an adult woman who had mild COVID-19 (a few samples of this study predate the infection). Cell type and time point are not known. The chain links TRBV7-2 to TRBJ2-7, with 8 bases aligning to TRBD2. Sequencing was carried out using PBMCs or a T cell subset sorted from them (not recorded which). CDR3 amino acids: CASTRGGAYEQYF. The DNA of the CDR3 is TGTGCCAGCACACGGGGGGGGGCCTACGAGCAGTACTTC.